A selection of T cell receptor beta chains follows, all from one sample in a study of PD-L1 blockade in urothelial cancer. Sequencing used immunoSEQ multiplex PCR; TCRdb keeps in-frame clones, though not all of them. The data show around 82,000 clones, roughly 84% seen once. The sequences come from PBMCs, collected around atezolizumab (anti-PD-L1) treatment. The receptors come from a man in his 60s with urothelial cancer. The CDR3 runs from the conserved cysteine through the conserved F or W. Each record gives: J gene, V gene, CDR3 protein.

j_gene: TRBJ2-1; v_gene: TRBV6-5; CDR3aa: CASILLGGNEQFF
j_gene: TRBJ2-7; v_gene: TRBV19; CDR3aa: CASSILGTREGEQYF
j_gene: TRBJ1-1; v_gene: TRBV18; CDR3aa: CASSSDKNTEAFF
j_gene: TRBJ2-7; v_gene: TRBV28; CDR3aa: CASSWGGLYEQYF
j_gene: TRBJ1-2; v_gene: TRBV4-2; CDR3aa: CASSQVRLEGNGYTF
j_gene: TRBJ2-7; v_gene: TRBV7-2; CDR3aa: CASSPGLAGVREQYF
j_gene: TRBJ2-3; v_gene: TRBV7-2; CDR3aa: CASSLVAGTDTQYF
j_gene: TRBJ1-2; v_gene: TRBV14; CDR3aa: CASSQSGDRPYGYTF
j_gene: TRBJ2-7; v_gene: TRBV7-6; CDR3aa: CASSLTGESYEQYF
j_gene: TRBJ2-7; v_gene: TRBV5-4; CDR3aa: CASSSPDSYEQYF
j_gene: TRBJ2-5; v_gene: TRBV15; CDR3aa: CATSRDRWQGLGGTQYF
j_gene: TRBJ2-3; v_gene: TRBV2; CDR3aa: CASSEEPLSGGAITDTQYF
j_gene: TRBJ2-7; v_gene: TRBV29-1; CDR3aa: CSVEDRGRGGSYEQYF
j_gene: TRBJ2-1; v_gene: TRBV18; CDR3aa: CASSPVAAYNEQFF
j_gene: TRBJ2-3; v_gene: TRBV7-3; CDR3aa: CASSLGGFGTDTQYF
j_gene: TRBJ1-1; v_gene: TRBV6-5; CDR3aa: CASSYIEQGEAFF
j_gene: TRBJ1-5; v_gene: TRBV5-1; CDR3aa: CASSLSPVEPQHF
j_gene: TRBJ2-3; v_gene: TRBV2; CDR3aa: CASTKTRGADTQYF
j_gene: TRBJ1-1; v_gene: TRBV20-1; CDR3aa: CSASYTGEAFF
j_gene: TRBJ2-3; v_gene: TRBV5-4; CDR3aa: CASSFGGGGPSTDTQYF
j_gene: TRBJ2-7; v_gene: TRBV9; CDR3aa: CASSSSTGNYEQYF
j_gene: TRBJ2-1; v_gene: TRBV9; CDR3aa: CASSVSPDAGNEQFF
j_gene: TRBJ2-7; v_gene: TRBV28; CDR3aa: CASSPLTAVHRSEQYF
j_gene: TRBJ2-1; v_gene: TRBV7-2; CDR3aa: CASSLGAAYNEQFF
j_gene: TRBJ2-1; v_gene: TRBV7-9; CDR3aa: CASSPSGGPLIYEQFF
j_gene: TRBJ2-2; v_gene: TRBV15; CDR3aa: CATSRDDTGELFF
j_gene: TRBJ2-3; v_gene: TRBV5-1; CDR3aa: CATRDREADTQYF
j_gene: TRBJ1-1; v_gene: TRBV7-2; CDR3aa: CASSLYTGAEAFF
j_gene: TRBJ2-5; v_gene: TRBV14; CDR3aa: CASSLMGAGVLETQYF
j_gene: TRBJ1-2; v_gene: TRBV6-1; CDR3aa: CASSEPRGVPF
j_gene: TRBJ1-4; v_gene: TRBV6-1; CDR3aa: CASSATGVGKLFF
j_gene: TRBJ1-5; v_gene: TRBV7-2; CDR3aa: CASSYQEGGQPQHF
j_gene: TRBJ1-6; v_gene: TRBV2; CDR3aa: CASGGNSPLHF
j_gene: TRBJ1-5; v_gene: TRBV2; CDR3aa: CASSVSENQPQHF